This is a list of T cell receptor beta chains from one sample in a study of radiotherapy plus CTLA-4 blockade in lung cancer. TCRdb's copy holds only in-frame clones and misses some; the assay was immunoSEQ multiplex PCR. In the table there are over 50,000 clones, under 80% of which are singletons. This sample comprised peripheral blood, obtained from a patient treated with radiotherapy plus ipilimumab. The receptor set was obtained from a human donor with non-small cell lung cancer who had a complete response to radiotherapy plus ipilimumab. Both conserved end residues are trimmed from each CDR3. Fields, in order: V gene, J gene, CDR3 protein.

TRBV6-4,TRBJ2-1,ASSPVPYNEQF
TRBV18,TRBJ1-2,ASSPGGAGRRGYT
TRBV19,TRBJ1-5,ASSLQGISNQPQH
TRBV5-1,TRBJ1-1,ASSLGPGFSTEAF
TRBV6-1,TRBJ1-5,ASTWAGGSNQPQH
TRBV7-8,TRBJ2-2,ASSPGQDGELF
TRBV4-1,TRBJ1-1,ASSSSWSSQGDWNTEAF
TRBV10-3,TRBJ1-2,AISTGEGHGYT
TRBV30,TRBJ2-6,AWSGDVAGSGANVLT
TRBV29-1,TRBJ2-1,SVSGVYNEQF
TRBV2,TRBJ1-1,ASSRTQRDTEAF
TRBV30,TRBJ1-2,AWSFMTAPLYGYT